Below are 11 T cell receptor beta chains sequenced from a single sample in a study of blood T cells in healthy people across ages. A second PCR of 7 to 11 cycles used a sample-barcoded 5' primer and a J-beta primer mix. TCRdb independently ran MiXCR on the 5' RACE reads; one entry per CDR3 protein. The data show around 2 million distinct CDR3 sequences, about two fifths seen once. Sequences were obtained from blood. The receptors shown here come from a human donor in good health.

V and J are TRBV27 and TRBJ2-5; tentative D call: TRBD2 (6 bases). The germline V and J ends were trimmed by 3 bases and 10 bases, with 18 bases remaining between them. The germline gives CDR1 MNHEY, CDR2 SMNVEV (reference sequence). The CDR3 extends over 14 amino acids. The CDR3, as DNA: TGTGCCAGCAGTTTGGCCGGGACTCGTTTGCTCCAGTACTTC. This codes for CASSLAGTRLLQYF.

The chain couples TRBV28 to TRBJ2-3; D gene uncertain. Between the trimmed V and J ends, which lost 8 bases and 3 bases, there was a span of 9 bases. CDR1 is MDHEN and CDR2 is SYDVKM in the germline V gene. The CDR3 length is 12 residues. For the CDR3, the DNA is TGTGCCAGCGAGAGTTTGACAGATACGCAGTATTTT. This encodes CASESLTDTQYF. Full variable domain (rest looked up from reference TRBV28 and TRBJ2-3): DVKVTQSSRYLVKRTGEKVFLECVQDMDHENMFWYRQDPGLGLRLIYFSYDVKMKEKGDIPEGYSVSREKKERFSLILESASTNQTSMYLCASESLTDTQYFGPGTRLTVL.

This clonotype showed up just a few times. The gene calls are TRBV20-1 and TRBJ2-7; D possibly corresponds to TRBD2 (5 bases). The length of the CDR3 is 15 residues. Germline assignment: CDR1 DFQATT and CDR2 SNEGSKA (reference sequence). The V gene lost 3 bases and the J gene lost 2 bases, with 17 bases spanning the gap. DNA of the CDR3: TGCAGTGCTAGCGGAGAGGGCGGTCGAACCTACGAGCAGTACTTC. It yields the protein CSASGEGGRTYEQYF.

The CDR3 loop reads CASSQVVGGEQFF. For the CDR3, the DNA is TGTGCCAGCAGCCAAGTGGTGGGGGGAGAGCAGTTCTTC. V is TRBV3-1 and J is TRBJ2-1; possible D gene TRBD2, 6 bases. The CDR3 loop spans 13 amino acids. From germline, CDR1 is LGHDT and CDR2 YNNKEL (reference sequence). Trimming removed 1 base at V and 10 bases at J, with 11 bases between.

The CDR3: CSVRTGNEKLFF. The CDR3 DNA sequence: TGCAGCGTAAGGACAGGGAATGAAAAACTGTTTTTT. The gene calls are TRBV29-1 and TRBJ1-4; 8 positions agree with TRBD1. The germline gives CDR1 SQVTM, CDR2 ANQGSEA. Losses at the gene ends were 6 bases for V and 5 bases for J; bases not matched to a gene: 2. There are 12 residues in the CDR3.

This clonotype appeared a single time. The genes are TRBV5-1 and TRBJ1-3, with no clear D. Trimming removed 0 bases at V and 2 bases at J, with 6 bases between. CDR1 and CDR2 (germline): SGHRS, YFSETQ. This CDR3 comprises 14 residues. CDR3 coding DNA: TGCGCCAGCAGCTTGGGGCCTACTGGAAACACCATATATTTT. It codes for CASSLGPTGNTIYF.

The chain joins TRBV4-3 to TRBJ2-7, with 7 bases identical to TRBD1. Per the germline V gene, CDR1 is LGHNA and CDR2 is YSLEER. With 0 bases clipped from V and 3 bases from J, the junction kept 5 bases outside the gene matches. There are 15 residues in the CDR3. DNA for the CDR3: TGCGCCAGCAGCCAAGAGACAGGGCTACTCTACGAGCAGTACTTC. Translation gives CASSQETGLLYEQYF.

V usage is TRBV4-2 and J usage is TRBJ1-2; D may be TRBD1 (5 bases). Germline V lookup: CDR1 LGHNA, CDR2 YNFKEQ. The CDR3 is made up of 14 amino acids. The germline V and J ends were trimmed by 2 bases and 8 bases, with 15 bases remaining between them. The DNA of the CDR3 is TGTGCCAGCAGCCAATATACTCAGGGTGAAGGCTACACCTTC. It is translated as CASSQYTQGEGYTF.

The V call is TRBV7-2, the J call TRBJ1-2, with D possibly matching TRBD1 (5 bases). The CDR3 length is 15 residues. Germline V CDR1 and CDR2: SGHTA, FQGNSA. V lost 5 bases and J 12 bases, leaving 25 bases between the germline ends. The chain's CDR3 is CASSATGLPGEGHTF. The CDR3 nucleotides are TGTGCCAGCAGCGCAACGGGCCTACCGGGGGAGGGCCACACCTTC.

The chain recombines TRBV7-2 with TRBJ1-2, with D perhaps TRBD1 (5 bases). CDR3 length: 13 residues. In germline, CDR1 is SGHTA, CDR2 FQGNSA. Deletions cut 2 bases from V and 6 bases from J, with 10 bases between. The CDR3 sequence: CASSLLPGNGYTF. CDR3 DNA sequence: TGTGCCAGCAGCTTATTACCAGGGAATGGCTACACCTTC.

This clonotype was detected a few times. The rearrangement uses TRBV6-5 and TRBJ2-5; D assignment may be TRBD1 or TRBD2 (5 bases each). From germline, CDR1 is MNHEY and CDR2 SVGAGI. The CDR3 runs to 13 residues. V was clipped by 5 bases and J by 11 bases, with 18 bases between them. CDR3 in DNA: TGTGCCAGCAGTACCCCAATCCAGGGAGAGCAGTACTTC. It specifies CASSTPIQGEQYF.